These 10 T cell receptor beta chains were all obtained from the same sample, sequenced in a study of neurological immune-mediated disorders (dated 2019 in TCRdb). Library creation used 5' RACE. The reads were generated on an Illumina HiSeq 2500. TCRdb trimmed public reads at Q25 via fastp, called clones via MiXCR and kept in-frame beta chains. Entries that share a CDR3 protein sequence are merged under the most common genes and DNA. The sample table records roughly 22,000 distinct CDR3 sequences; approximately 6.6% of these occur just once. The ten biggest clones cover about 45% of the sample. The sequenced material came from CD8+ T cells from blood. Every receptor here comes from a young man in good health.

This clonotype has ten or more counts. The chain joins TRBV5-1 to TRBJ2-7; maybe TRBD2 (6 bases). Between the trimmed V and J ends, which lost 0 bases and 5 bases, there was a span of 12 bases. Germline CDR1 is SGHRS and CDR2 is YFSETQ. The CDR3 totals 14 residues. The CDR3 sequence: CASSLEGGLHEQYF. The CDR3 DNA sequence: TGCGCCAGCAGCTTGGAAGGAGGGCTTCACGAGCAGTACTTC.

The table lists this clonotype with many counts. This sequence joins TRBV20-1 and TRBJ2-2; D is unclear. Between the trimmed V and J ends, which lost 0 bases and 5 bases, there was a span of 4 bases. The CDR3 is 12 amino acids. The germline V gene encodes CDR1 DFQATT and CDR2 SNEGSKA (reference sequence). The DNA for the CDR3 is TGCAGTGCTAGAGACGGAACCGGGGAGCTGTTTTTT. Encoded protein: CSARDGTGELFF.

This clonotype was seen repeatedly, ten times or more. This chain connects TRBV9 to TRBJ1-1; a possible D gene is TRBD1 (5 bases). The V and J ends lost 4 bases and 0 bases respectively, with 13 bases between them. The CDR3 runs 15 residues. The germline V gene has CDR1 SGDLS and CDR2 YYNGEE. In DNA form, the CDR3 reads TGTGCCAGCAGCAAAGGGGCAGGAATGAACACTGAAGCTTTCTTT. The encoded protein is CASSKGAGMNTEAFF. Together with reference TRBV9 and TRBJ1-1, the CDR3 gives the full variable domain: DSGVTQTPKHLITATGQRVTLRCSPRSGDLSVYWYQQSLDQGLQFLIQYYNGEERAKGNILERFSAQQFPDLHSELNLSSLELGDSALYFCASSKGAGMNTEAFFGQGTRLTVV.

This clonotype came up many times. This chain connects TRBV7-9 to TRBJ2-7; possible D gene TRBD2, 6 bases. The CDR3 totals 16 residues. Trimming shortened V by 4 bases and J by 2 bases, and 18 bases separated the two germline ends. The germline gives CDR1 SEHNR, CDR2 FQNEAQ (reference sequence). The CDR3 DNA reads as TGTGCCAGCAGCTCTCGCACGGGACTTAGAGCCTACGAGCAGTACTTC. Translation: CASSSRTGLRAYEQYF.

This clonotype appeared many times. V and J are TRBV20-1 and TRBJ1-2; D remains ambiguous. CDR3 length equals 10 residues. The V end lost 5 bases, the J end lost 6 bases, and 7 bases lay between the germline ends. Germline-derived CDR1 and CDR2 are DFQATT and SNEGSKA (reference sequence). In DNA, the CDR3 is TGCAGTGCTGAGGGAGATGGCTACACCTTC. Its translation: CSAEGDGYTF.

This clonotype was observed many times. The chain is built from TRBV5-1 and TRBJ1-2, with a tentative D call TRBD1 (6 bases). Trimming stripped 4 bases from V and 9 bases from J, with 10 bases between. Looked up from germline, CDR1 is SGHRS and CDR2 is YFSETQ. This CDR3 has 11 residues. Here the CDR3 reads CASSLGQSYTF. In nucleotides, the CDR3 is TGCGCCAGCAGCCTAGGACAGAGCTACACCTTC.

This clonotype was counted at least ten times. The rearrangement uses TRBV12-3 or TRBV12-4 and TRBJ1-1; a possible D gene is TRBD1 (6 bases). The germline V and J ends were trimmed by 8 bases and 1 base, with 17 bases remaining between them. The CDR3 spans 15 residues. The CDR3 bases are TGTGCCAGCCGCCATTCCCAGGGGTGGAACACTGAAGCTTTCTTT. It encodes CASRHSQGWNTEAFF.

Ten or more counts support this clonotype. The CDR3 here is CASSWDTDTQYF. CDR3 DNA sequence: TGCGCCAGCAGCTGGGATACAGATACGCAGTATTTT. The J gene is TRBJ2-3, the V gene TRBV5-1; the D is unclear. The germline V gene has CDR1 SGHRS and CDR2 YFSETQ. Between the trimmed V and J ends, which lost 3 bases and 3 bases, there was a span of 5 bases. This CDR3 is 12 amino acids long.

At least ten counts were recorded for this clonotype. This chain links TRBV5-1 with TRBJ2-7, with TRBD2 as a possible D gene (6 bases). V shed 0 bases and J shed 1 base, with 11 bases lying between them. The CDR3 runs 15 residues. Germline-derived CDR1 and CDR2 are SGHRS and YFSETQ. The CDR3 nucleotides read TGCGCCAGCAGCTTGGTTATGGGAGGATCCTACGAGCAGTACTTC. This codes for CASSLVMGGSYEQYF.

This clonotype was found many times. The CDR3 loop is CASSADGRGRNTEAFF. CDR3 nucleotide sequence: TGTGCCAGCAGTGCCGACGGGAGGGGGAGGAACACTGAAGCTTTCTTT. The chain recombines TRBV6-2 or TRBV6-3 with TRBJ1-1; a possible D gene is TRBD1 (6 bases). Trimming pared 5 bases from V and 1 base from J, leaving 17 bases between. Germline lookup yields CDR1 MNHEY and CDR2 SVGEGT. The CDR3 is 16 amino acids.